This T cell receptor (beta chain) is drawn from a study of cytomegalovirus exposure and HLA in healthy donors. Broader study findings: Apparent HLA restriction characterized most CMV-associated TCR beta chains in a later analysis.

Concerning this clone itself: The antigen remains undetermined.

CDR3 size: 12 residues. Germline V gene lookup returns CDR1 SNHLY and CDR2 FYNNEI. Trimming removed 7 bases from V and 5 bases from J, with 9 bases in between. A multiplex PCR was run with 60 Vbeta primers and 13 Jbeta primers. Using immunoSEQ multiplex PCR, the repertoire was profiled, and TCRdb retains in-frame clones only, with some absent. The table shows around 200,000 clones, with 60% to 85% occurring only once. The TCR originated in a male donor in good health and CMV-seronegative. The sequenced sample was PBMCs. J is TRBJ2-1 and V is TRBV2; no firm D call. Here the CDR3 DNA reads TGTGCCAGCACGGGTAGCCACAATGAGCAGTTCTTC. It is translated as CASTGSHNEQFF.